Each of the 15 T cell receptor beta chains below was sequenced from the same sample in a study of blood T cell repertoires in COVID-19. The protocol was immunoSEQ multiplex PCR, while the TCRdb copy is restricted to in-frame clones and leaves out a portion. The sample yields some 260,000 clones, roughly 90% seen once. The specimen was peripheral blood. These receptors all stem from a woman in her 40s who had recovered from COVID-19.

Remarks on this clone: The same CDR3 arises from other DNA sequences in this sample as well. The V call is TRBV28, the J call TRBJ1-2; TRBD1 matches 8 bases. With V trimmed by 6 bases and J by 8 bases, 8 bases remained unmatched. CDR1 MDHEN and CDR2 SYDVKM come from the germline V gene. The CDR3 has 13 residues. CDR3 protein: CASSLDRVGGYTF. The CDR3 nucleotides are TGTGCCAGCAGCCTGGACAGGGTAGGGGGCTACACCTTC.

This chain joins TRBV18 and TRBJ1-6; a possible D gene is TRBD1 (5 bases). The CDR3 covers 15 residues. Trimming removed 4 bases from V and 7 bases from J, with 14 bases in between. CDR1 KGHSH and CDR2 LQKENI come from the germline V gene. This chain's CDR3 is CASSQLDKPNSPLHF. The CDR3 nucleotides read TGTGCCAGCTCACAGCTGGACAAGCCCAATTCACCCCTCCACTTT.

The chain links TRBV6-5 to TRBJ2-1; 10 positions match TRBD2. The germline gives CDR1 MNHEY, CDR2 SVGAGI. V shed 5 bases, J shed 7 bases, and the junction held 2 bases outside the gene matches. The CDR3 covers 13 residues. The CDR3 nucleotides read TGTGCCAGCAGTACGGGACTAGCGAATGAGCAGTTCTTC. Encoded protein: CASSTGLANEQFF.

As to this clone: This clone may be a read error of a much larger clone one base away. V usage is TRBV9 and J usage is TRBJ1-3; D might be TRBD1 (5 bases). CDR3 length equals 14 residues. Per the germline V gene, CDR1 is SGDLS and CDR2 is YYNGEE. V lost 3 bases to trimming and J lost 0 bases, with 7 bases between them. The CDR3 DNA reads as TGTGCCAGCAGCGCCGACAGCTCTGGAAACACCATATATTTT. This sequence encodes CASSADSSGNTIYF.

This chain uses TRBV28 with TRBJ2-6; D remains unclear. This CDR3 has 16 amino acids. The V gene's germline CDR1 is MDHEN and CDR2 SYDVKM. The ends were cut back, 7 bases at V and 0 bases at J, with 13 bases in the middle. The CDR3 DNA sequence: TGTGCCAGCACCCCTGAACACCGCTCTGGGGCCAACGTCCTGACTTTC. Translating gives CASTPEHRSGANVLTF.

The gene calls are TRBV27 and TRBJ2-1; 7 bases line up with TRBD2. The CDR3 runs 15 residues. Germline values: CDR1 MNHEY, CDR2 SMNVEV (reference sequence). V trimming: 2 bases; J trimming: 6 bases; junction bases outside the gene matches: 7. Written as DNA, the CDR3 is TGTGCCAGCAGTTTAAGGGAGGGCCAAGGCAATGAGCAGTTCTTC. Residues: CASSLREGQGNEQFF.

The chain has TRBV11-1 and TRBJ2-7; 12 bases agree with TRBD2. The CDR3 is made up of 16 amino acids. Germline V gene sequence: CDR1 SGHAT, CDR2 FQDESV (reference sequence). The V and J ends lost 5 bases and 0 bases, in that order; junction bases with no gene match: 5. For the CDR3, the DNA is TGTGCCAGCAGCCACACTAGCGGGGGGTCCTCCTACGAGCAGTACTTC. This gives the protein CASSHTSGGSSYEQYF.

The chain joins TRBV19 to TRBJ2-3, with 12 bases fitting TRBD1. The CDR3 runs 17 residues. The germline V gene has CDR1 LNHDA and CDR2 SQIVND (reference sequence). J gave up 3 bases and V 4 bases, and 8 bases lay outside the gene matches. The CDR3 is CASSKGTGGRGTDTQYF. The CDR3 DNA is TGTGCCAGTAGTAAGGGGACAGGGGGCCGAGGGACAGATACGCAGTATTTT. Based on the CDR3 plus reference TRBV19 and TRBJ2-3, the full variable domain is DGGITQSPKYLFRKEGQNVTLSCEQNLNHDAMYWYRQDPGQGLRLIYYSQIVNDFQKGDIAEGYSVSREKKESFPLTVTSAQKNPTAFYLCASSKGTGGRGTDTQYFGPGTRLTVL.

The DNA of the CDR3 is TGTGCCAGCAGGGCAACAGGGGGAGGCGAAAAACTGTTTTTT. Its protein product is CASRATGGGEKLFF. The chain has TRBV7-2 and TRBJ1-4; 8 bases agree with TRBD1. Per germline, CDR1 SGHTA and CDR2 FQGNSA. The CDR3 consists of 14 residues. The trim removed 6 bases at V and 8 bases at J, leaving 8 bases unmatched.

V gene TRBV25-1 combines with J gene TRBJ1-1, with 9 bases that match TRBD1. The CDR3 has 14 amino acids. CDR1 MGHDK and CDR2 SYGVNS come from the germline V gene. V shed 8 bases and J 3 bases; nucleotides not matched to a gene: 7. The CDR3 nucleotides read TGTGCCAGCGGGACAGGGACGTTGGACACTGAAGCTTTCTTT. This gives the protein CASGTGTLDTEAFF.

This clone was seen just once. This chain links TRBV5-6 with TRBJ1-3, with 7 bases aligning to TRBD1. V was clipped by 4 bases and J by 0 bases; unmatched bases: 1. The CDR3 has 14 amino acids. Germline V CDR1 and CDR2: SGHDT, YYEEEE. The CDR3 sequence: CASSRDSSGNTIYF. The CDR3 DNA sequence: TGTGCCAGCAGCCGGGACAGCTCTGGAAACACCATATATTTT. Full variable domain (rest looked up from reference TRBV5-6 and TRBJ1-3): DAGVTQSPTHLIKTRGQQVTLRCSPKSGHDTVSWYQQALGQGPQFIFQYYEEEERQRGNFPDRFSGHQFPNYSSELNVNALLLGDSALYLCASSRDSSGNTIYFGEGSWLTVV.

The rearrangement uses TRBV7-6 and TRBJ2-1; 8 bases line up with TRBD2. The V and J ends lost 5 bases and 9 bases, in that order; junction bases with no gene match: 12. The V gene's germline CDR1 is SGHVS and CDR2 FNYEAQ. This CDR3 has 15 amino acids. This CDR3 is CASSRPAGAGGEQFF. In DNA form, the CDR3 reads TGTGCCAGCAGCCGGCCAGCGGGAGCCGGGGGTGAGCAGTTCTTC.

The chain links TRBV3-1 (or the pseudogene TRBV3-2) to TRBJ1-1; 8 nucleotides agree with TRBD1. Germline CDR1 reads LGHDT; CDR2 reads YNNKEL (reference sequence). CDR3 length: 15 amino acids. Trimming cost V 4 bases and J 5 bases; bases outside gene matches: 9. The CDR3 sequence: CASSLAGGAGTEAFF. The CDR3 nucleotides read TGTGCCAGCAGCCTAGCAGGGGGCGCGGGGACTGAAGCTTTCTTT.

J is TRBJ1-3 and V is TRBV28, with D perhaps TRBD1 (6 bases). This CDR3 comprises 16 residues. Trimming removed 6 bases from V and 0 bases from J, with 15 bases in between. CDR1 MDHEN and CDR2 SYDVKM come from the germline V gene. Here the CDR3 reads CASRTQGRASGNTIYF. The CDR3 nucleotides read TGTGCCAGCAGAACACAGGGAAGGGCCTCTGGAAACACCATATATTTT.

The J gene is TRBJ1-1, the V gene TRBV10-3; 11 bases are a match to TRBD1. The V gene end was trimmed by 6 bases and the J gene end by 3 bases; junction bases not matched to a gene: 3. The V gene's germline CDR1 is ENHRY and CDR2 SYGVKD. The CDR3 contains 14 residues. CDR3 in amino acids: CAISGTGGDTEAFF. The CDR3 DNA reads as TGTGCCATCAGCGGGACAGGGGGAGACACTGAAGCTTTCTTT.